Presented here are 17 T cell receptor beta chains from one specimen sequenced in a study of T and B cells in COVID-19 patients. Each TRB amplification used roughly 230-550 ng of genomic DNA from blood. TRB rearrangements were amplified by multiplex PCR with BIOMED2 TRB-A/B primers. TCRdb called the multiplex PCR reads again in MiXCR, with one record for every CDR3 protein. The sample holds 20,000 to 25,000 distinct CDR3 sequences, approximately 30% seen once. What was sequenced was blood. The receptors shown here come from a human donor who had recovered from COVID-19.

Relative to its sample, this clonotype is medium-sized (0.01 to 0.1%). This chain uses TRBV29-1 with TRBJ2-5; D is uncertain. Germline lookup yields CDR1 SQVTM and CDR2 ANQGSEA. CDR3 size: 12 residues. V was trimmed by 3 bases and J by 4 bases, leaving 9 bases between them. The CDR3: CSVDNMGETQYF. CDR3 bases: TGCAGCGTTGACAACATGGGAGAGACCCAGTACTTC.

By its share, this clonotype is medium-sized. The J gene is TRBJ2-3, the V gene TRBV11-3; 13 bases line up with TRBD2. The CDR3 has 17 amino acids. CDR1 and CDR2 from the germline V gene are SGHNT and YENEEA. The ends lost 5 bases at V and 10 bases at J; junction bases unmatched: 15. Here the CDR3 DNA reads TGTGCCAGCAGCCCGACTAGCGGGGGGCTTCCGGAGAGGTCGCAGTATTTT. It codes for CASSPTSGGLPERSQYF.

By its share, this clonotype is medium-sized. The chain links TRBV11-3 to TRBJ2-7; a possible D gene is TRBD1 (5 bases). Germline values: CDR1 SGHNT, CDR2 YENEEA. Trimming took off 1 base at V and 6 bases at J, with 16 bases between the two ends. The CDR3 spans 15 residues. This CDR3 is CASSLAGRQGGEQYF. The CDR3 DNA sequence: TGTGCCAGCAGCTTAGCGGGTCGGCAGGGCGGCGAGCAGTACTTC.

This clonotype is medium-sized (0.01 to 0.1%) within its sample. The chain carries TRBV19 and TRBJ2-2; D ambiguous. The ends were cut back, 9 bases at V and 0 bases at J, with 14 bases in the middle. The CDR3 has 15 amino acids. Germline CDR1 LNHDA, CDR2 SQIVND (reference sequence). The CDR3 region is CASHIQYANTGELFF. The DNA for the CDR3 is TGTGCCAGCCACATTCAATACGCGAACACCGGGGAGCTGTTTTTT.

This clonotype was observed a few times. This chain uses TRBV5-4 with TRBJ2-7; D is perhaps TRBD2 (6 bases). The germline V and J ends were trimmed by 4 bases and 0 bases, with 11 bases remaining between them. Germline CDR1 reads SGHNT; CDR2 reads YYREEE (reference sequence). CDR3 length: 14 residues. The CDR3 coding sequence is TGTGCCAGCAGCCCGGGACTTAGCTCCTACGAGCAGTACTTC. Its protein is CASSPGLSSYEQYF.

In its sample, this clonotype is medium-sized. The CDR3, as DNA: TGTGCCAGCTCACCACGGTCCAGGGTTCGTGGGGCCAACGTCCTGACTTTC. Its translation: CASSPRSRVRGANVLTF. The genes are TRBV18 and TRBJ2-6; TRBD1 is a possible D gene (5 bases). CDR3 length: 17 residues. Germline V gives CDR1 KGHSH, CDR2 LQKENI. V was pared by 1 base and J by 3 bases, with 13 bases between.

V usage is TRBV12-3 or TRBV12-4 and J usage is TRBJ2-7; 9 nucleotides match TRBD1. This CDR3 region has 15 residues. V lost 5 bases to trimming and J lost 0 bases; unmatched junction nucleotides: 5. The CDR3 DNA sequence: TGTGCCAGCAGTATGGGACAGGGACGCTCCTACGAGCAGTACTTC. Residues: CASSMGQGRSYEQYF.

This CDR3 reads CAISESSETQYF. The CDR3 region has the DNA TGTGCCATCAGTGAGTCGTCGGAGACCCAGTACTTC. The J gene is TRBJ2-5, the V gene TRBV10-3, with D unresolved. The ends were cut back, 0 bases at V and 5 bases at J, with 4 bases in the middle. CDR3 length equals 12 residues. Germline V CDR1 and CDR2: ENHRY, SYGVKD.

This clonotype was seen repeatedly, ten times or more. This sequence joins TRBV6-5 and TRBJ2-1; 9 positions agree with TRBD2. In germline, CDR1 is MNHEY, CDR2 SVGAGI. V trimming: 0 bases; J trimming: 0 bases; junction bases outside the gene matches: 12. The CDR3 is 20 amino acids. Here the CDR3 DNA reads TGTGCCAGCAGTTACTCCCTTAGAGCGGGGGGTCCGAGCTCCTACAATGAGCAGTTCTTC. It yields the protein CASSYSLRAGGPSSYNEQFF.

CDR3 in DNA: TGTGCCAGCCGCAGGGGGGGGACCCAAGAGACCCAGTACTTC. It specifies CASRRGGTQETQYF. The chain couples TRBV4-2 to TRBJ2-5, with D perhaps being TRBD1 or TRBD2 (7 bases each). Trimming removed 8 bases from V and 1 base from J, with 14 bases in between. CDR1 and CDR2 from the germline V gene are LGHNA and YNFKEQ. This CDR3 has 14 residues.

The chain joins TRBV7-9 to TRBJ1-6, with D possibly matching TRBD1 (5 bases). This CDR3 comprises 15 residues. Trimming cost V 5 bases and J 3 bases, with 11 bases left between them. CDR1 is SEHNR, CDR2 FQNEAQ, per germline (reference sequence). Here the CDR3 DNA reads TGTGCCAGCAGCAGGGAGACAGACTATAATTCACCCCTCCACTTT. It translates to CASSRETDYNSPLHF.

This chain links TRBV20-1 with TRBJ2-6; no reliable D call. The CDR3 has 14 residues. V was pared by 2 bases and J by 2 bases, with 7 bases between. Germline V gene lookup returns CDR1 DFQATT and CDR2 SNEGSKA (reference sequence). CDR3 nucleotides: TGCAGTGCTAGACTCCGGGCTGGGGCCAACGTCCTGACTTTC. Its translation is CSARLRAGANVLTF.

CDR3 coding DNA: TGTGCCAGCAGTTTAGGGGGCAATGAGCAGTTCTTC. It encodes CASSLGGNEQFF. The chain recombines TRBV12-3 or TRBV12-4 with TRBJ2-1, with no clear D. This CDR3 has 12 amino acids. The V and J ends lost 1 base and 6 bases respectively, with 4 bases between them.

The CDR3 loop is CASSWGGTNTEAFF. DNA for the CDR3: TGCGCCAGCAGCTGGGGCGGGACAAACACTGAAGCTTTCTTT. This chain uses TRBV5-1 with TRBJ1-1, with a tentative D call TRBD1 (6 bases). The CDR3 is made up of 14 amino acids. Germline CDR1 and CDR2: SGHRS and YFSETQ. V lost 3 bases and J lost 2, with 11 bases in between.

This clonotype is medium-sized in the sample. The gene calls are TRBV15 and TRBJ2-3, with D uncertain. The germline CDR1 and CDR2 sequences are LNHNV and YYDKDF (reference sequence). Trimming pared 3 bases from V and 8 bases from J, leaving 12 bases between. The CDR3 runs 13 residues. CDR3 DNA: TGTGCCACCAGCAGCCCTGGTGTGTCTACGCAGTATTTT. Encoded protein: CATSSPGVSTQYF.

This clonotype qualifies as medium-sized (0.01 to 0.1%). This chain joins TRBV27 and TRBJ2-3, with 14 bases matching TRBD2. From germline, CDR1 is MNHEY and CDR2 SMNVEV (reference sequence). V dropped 3 bases and J dropped 6; count of bases not matched to a gene: 5. CDR3 size: 16 residues. Here the CDR3 DNA reads TGTGCCAGCAGTTTGACTAGCGGGGGGGCGGGGGATACGCAGTATTTT. Encoded protein: CASSLTSGGAGDTQYF.

This sequence joins TRBV28 and TRBJ2-7; 7 bases agree with TRBD1. Germline-derived CDR1 and CDR2 are MDHEN and SYDVKM. The ends lost 7 bases at V and 2 bases at J; junction bases unmatched: 14. The CDR3 has 16 amino acids. CDR3 region: CASTPSEGQGAYEQYF. The CDR3 DNA sequence: TGTGCCAGCACCCCCAGCGAAGGTCAGGGGGCCTACGAGCAGTACTTC.